The 13 T cell receptor beta chains presented below share a single source sample, sequenced in a study of blood T cell repertoires in COVID-19. Measured with immunoSEQ multiplex PCR; TCRdb has only the in-frame clones, and not every one. The sample carries 150,000 to 200,000 clones, about 88% recorded once. Sequencing used PBMCs or T cells enriched from blood (not recorded which). These receptor sequences come from a woman in her thirties or forties with acute COVID-19.

The chain recombines TRBV11-2 with TRBJ1-1; possibly TRBD1 for D (5 bases). This CDR3 comprises 14 residues. The V gene's germline CDR1 is SGHAT and CDR2 FQNNGV. Trimming removed 1 base at V and 11 bases at J, with 17 bases between. CDR3 residues: CASSLGVIGDSAFF. The CDR3 bases are TGTGCCAGCAGCTTAGGTGTGATTGGGGACTCGGCTTTCTTT.

CDR3 DNA sequence: TGTGCCACCAGTGACTTTCGTGGGAGGGAGCAGTTCTTC. This codes for CATSDFRGREQFF. The chain links TRBV24-1 to TRBJ2-1; TRBD2 is a possible D gene (6 bases). V was clipped by 4 bases and J by 10 bases, with 13 bases between them. Germline CDR1 reads KGHDR; CDR2 reads SFDVKD. The CDR3 totals 13 residues.

This clone was seen just once. The chain carries TRBV27 and TRBJ2-1; 7 bases are a match to TRBD1. V lost 0 bases, J lost 3 bases, and 5 bases stayed unmatched. The germline V gene has CDR1 MNHEY and CDR2 SMNVEV (reference sequence). CDR3 size: 16 residues. The CDR3, as DNA: TGTGCCAGCAGTTTATCTCGACAGGGTCACTACAATGAGCAGTTCTTC. It specifies CASSLSRQGHYNEQFF.

The rearrangement uses TRBV7-2 and TRBJ2-7, with D perhaps matching TRBD2 (6 bases). Trimming shortened V by 5 bases and J by 2 bases, and 13 bases separated the two germline ends. Germline V gives CDR1 SGHTA, CDR2 FQGNSA. The CDR3 has 14 residues. The CDR3 DNA reads as TGTGCCAGCAGCACCAGGGCGGGGACCTACGAGCAGTACTTC. Residues: CASSTRAGTYEQYF.

J is TRBJ1-1 and V is TRBV28; unclear D gene. Trimming removed 3 bases from V and 3 bases from J, with 14 bases in between. This CDR3 region has 15 residues. CDR1 is MDHEN, CDR2 SYDVKM, per germline. Here the CDR3 reads CASSLRSGLYTEAFF. The CDR3 DNA sequence: TGTGCCAGCAGTTTGCGATCGGGTCTGTACACTGAAGCTTTCTTT.

The V call is TRBV7-3, the J call TRBJ2-2; D is perhaps TRBD1 (5 bases). Germline V gives CDR1 SGHTA, CDR2 FQGTGA. The CDR3 is made up of 13 amino acids. Trimming removed 5 bases at V and 4 bases at J, with 8 bases between. CDR3 in amino acids: CASSLTVTGELFF. CDR3 bases: TGTGCCAGCAGCCTGACAGTCACCGGGGAGCTGTTTTTT.

The rearrangement uses TRBV5-1 and TRBJ2-2; D is possibly TRBD1 (5 bases). This CDR3 is 14 amino acids long. V lost 4 bases and J 2 bases, leaving 9 bases between the germline ends. The germline CDR1 and CDR2 sequences are SGHRS and YFSETQ. The CDR3 DNA reads TGCGCCAGCAGCCTGACAGTCAACACCGGGGAGCTGTTTTTT. Its translation is CASSLTVNTGELFF.

This clone was counted between two and nine times. V gene TRBV12-3 or TRBV12-4 combines with J gene TRBJ1-2, with TRBD1 identical over 8 bases. The CDR3 spans 13 residues. J was trimmed by 5 bases and V by 5 bases; bases with no gene match: 4. The CDR3 bases are TGTGCCAGCAGTCGGGGACAGGCATATGGCTACACCTTC. This encodes CASSRGQAYGYTF.

This clone has a single count. V is TRBV19 and J is TRBJ2-1; 12 bases map to TRBD2. The J segment lost 8 bases and the V segment lost 7 bases, leaving 12 bases of the junction unmatched. This CDR3 region has 16 residues. From germline, CDR1 is LNHDA and CDR2 SQIVND (reference sequence). Written as DNA, the CDR3 is TGTGCCAGTACCGACATGACTAGCGGGGGCGGTTATGAGCAGTTCTTC. Translating gives CASTDMTSGGGYEQFF.

The V call is TRBV6-5, the J call TRBJ2-2; 10 bases align to TRBD1. This CDR3 has 14 residues. V was pared by 10 bases and J by 4 bases, with 6 bases of the junction left unmatched. Looked up from germline, CDR1 is MNHEY and CDR2 is SVGAGI. The CDR3 DNA follows: TGTGCCACTACCCGGACAGGGGGCACCGGGGAGCTGTTTTTT. This sequence encodes CATTRTGGTGELFF.

This clone was seen a handful of times. The J gene is TRBJ2-7, the V gene TRBV4-1, with 12 bases aligning to TRBD2. This CDR3 comprises 16 residues. V lost 0 bases and J lost 3; bases outside the gene matches: 3. Germline V lookup: CDR1 MGHRA, CDR2 YSYEKL. CDR3 in DNA: TGCGCCAGCAGCCAAGATCAACTAGCGGGAGGCTACGAGCAGTACTTC. Translation gives CASSQDQLAGGYEQYF.

The rearrangement links TRBV3-1 (or the pseudogene TRBV3-2) to TRBJ2-4, with D maybe TRBD2 (7 bases). The V end was cut by 4 bases, the J end by 1 base, with 23 bases between. Germline CDR1 reads LGHDT; CDR2 reads YNNKEL (reference sequence). The CDR3 is 19 residues long. CDR3 nucleotides: TGTGCCAGCAGCCCGAACTGGGGGGGGGCCTCCGTGGCCAAAAACATTCAGTACTTC. Encoded protein: CASSPNWGGASVAKNIQYF.

V gene TRBV5-1 combines with J gene TRBJ1-2, with D possibly matching TRBD1 (5 bases). Germline assignment: CDR1 SGHRS and CDR2 YFSETQ. The CDR3 has 15 residues. The germline V and J ends were trimmed by 2 bases and 8 bases, with 19 bases remaining between them. CDR3 loop: CASSLNPGLIGGYTF. The CDR3 DNA sequence: TGCGCCAGCAGCTTAAACCCGGGACTGATTGGAGGCTACACCTTC. Full variable domain (rest looked up from reference TRBV5-1 and TRBJ1-2): KAGVTQTPRYLIKTRGQQVTLSCSPISGHRSVSWYQQTPGQGLQFLFEYFSETQRNKGNFPGRFSGRQFSNSRSEMNVSTLELGDSALYLCASSLNPGLIGGYTFGSGTRLTVV.